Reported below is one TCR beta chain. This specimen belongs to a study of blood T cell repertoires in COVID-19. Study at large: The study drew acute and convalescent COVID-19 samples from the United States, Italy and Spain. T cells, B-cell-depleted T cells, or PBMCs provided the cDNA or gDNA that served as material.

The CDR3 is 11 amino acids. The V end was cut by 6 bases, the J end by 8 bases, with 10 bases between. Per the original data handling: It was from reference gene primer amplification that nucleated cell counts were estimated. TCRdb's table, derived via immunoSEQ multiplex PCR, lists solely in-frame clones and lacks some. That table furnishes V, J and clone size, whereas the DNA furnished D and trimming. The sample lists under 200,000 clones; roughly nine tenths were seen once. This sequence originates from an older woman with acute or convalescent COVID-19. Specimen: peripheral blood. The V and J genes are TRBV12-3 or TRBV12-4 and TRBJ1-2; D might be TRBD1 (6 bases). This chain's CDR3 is CASSHREGYTF. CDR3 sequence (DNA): TGTGCCAGCAGCCACAGGGAGGGCTACACCTTC.